This note documents a single T cell receptor (beta chain) sequence. Its antigen is unidentified. Purified naive CD4+ T cells were depleted of CD25+ Tregs. Trimming left V 5 bases short and J 5 bases short, with 19 bases between. CDR1 and CDR2 (germline): SGHRS, YFSETQ. CDR3 size: 15 residues. After constant-region reverse-primer amplification, full-length variable regions underwent semi-nested PCR with Nested Universal Primer A. TCRdb re-analysed the 5' RACE reads in MiXCR, keeping a single row per CDR3 protein. Here the sample spans approximately 11,000 distinct CDR3 sequences, roughly half being singletons. Study results and limitations: In terms of TCR gene usage, tumor memory CD4+ T cells clustered together with blood and lymph node memory CD4+ cells, as well as with lymph node naive CD4+ cells.

The TCR originated in a female donor with breast cancer. The rearrangement joins TRBV5-1 to TRBJ2-5; D is unresolved. Sequencing used tumor-infiltrating naive CD4+ T cells sorted from the breast tumor. Subset specified: naive CD4+ T cells, CD4+CD45RA+CD25-. CDR3 sequence reads: CASRTGGAVVETQYF. The CDR3 bases are TGCGCCAGCAGAACCGGCGGTGCGGTAGTGGAGACCCAGTACTTC. The complete variable domain, with remaining parts taken from reference TRBV5-1 and TRBJ2-5, reads KAGVTQTPRYLIKTRGQQVTLSCSPISGHRSVSWYQQTPGQGLQFLFEYFSETQRNKGNFPGRFSGRQFSNSRSEMNVSTLELGDSALYLCASRTGGAVVETQYFGPGTRLLVL.